This T cell receptor (beta chain) was found in a study of cytomegalovirus exposure and HLA in healthy donors (dated by TCRdb to 2016 to 2017). About the investigation overall: An earlier analysis of several hundred of the donors reported about 280 Gb of sequence data and around 120 million unique TCR beta sequences obtained from about 179 million T cells. A later analysis re-examined previously published TCR beta repertoires from more than 600 donors and added high-resolution HLA genotyping to investigate patterns of TCR occurrence. HLA typing included class I and class II loci at four-digit resolution. Among 350 to 400 genotyped donors of the cohort, an average of around 240,000 unique TCR beta nucleotide sequences were sequenced per donor, approximately 20% of them non-productive. The aim of the study was to test whether cataloging public T cell receptors could identify signatures of past pathogen exposure. Rather than using new phenotypic data, the later analysis identified candidate immune exposures from TCR beta sequences and from how often those sequences occurred across donors. In an earlier analysis of 500 to 650 of the donors, high-throughput TCR beta sequencing was used to judge whether each TCR beta V gene segment behaved as functional or pseudogenic. Besides the first cohort of around 700 subjects, a separate validation cohort made up of over 100 different subjects was used. Roughly 5 DR-DQ haplotypes were treated as single units for association and clustering because of strong linkage in the cohort. Donor age, sex, ethnicity and CMV serostatus were collected together with the repertoire data. Every discovery cohort repertoire had been produced on one sequencing platform. The number of typed donors differed by locus: about 620-640 for A, B, C, DRB1 and DQB1; roughly 510 for DQA1; fewer than 610 for DPA1; and some 450 for DPB1. The T cell repertoires of 666 subjects were profiled by immunosequencing and related to cytomegalovirus serostatus. The study combined high-throughput TCR immunosequencing, statistical association of individual TCRs with disease status, and machine learning to predict cytomegalovirus infection status. A later genetic analysis took genome-wide SNP genotypes for about 65% of the 666 donors and used that subset as a discovery cohort. The genetic ancestry cluster associated with self-reported Caucasian donors included 80% to 90% of the roughly 380 genotyped donors. Around 320 gigabases of sequencing data and approximately 85 million unique TCR sequences were included in an early release covering roughly 600 HLA-typed donors.

There are 11 amino acids in the CDR3, from cysteine to phenylalanine inclusive. Just CDR3 DNA is preserved here, 33 bases in frame from base 1. V is clipped by 4 bases and J by 4 bases, and the sequence between their germline boundaries is 3 bases long. Per the germline V gene, SGHDT is the CDR1 and YYEEEE is the CDR2. On this clone itself: Its antigen remains unidentified. No much larger clone is present one base from it, and per-base qualities are unavailable.

The library was generated by the immunoSEQ multiplex PCR assay. The multiplex PCR relied on a mix of 60 forward primers for TCR Vbeta segments and 13 reverse primers for TCR Jbeta segments. Amplification of the CDR3 region of rearranged TCR beta genes was performed with a multiplex PCR assay on genomic DNA. On the Illumina HiSeq System, the amplified TCR beta libraries were sequenced as 87-base-pair reads. As for the original processing: Across the 500 to 700 repertoires, a later analysis counted 78 million or so unique TCR beta chains, roughly 11 million of which were shared by at least two donors. A nearest-neighbor algorithm error-corrected the raw reads and collapsed the reads into unique sequences, merging closely related sequences to remove PCR and sequencing errors. V, D and J gene segments were assigned by aligning CDR3 sequences to IMGT reference sequences. For a sequence to be retained, a match of at least six nucleotides to both a V gene segment and a J gene segment was required. Rearrangements were called productive when the CDR3 lacked stop codons and stayed in frame with V and J; all others were non-productive. CDR3 was defined according to IMGT convention as the region running from the second conserved V-encoded cysteine to the conserved J-encoded phenylalanine. The earlier analysis of 587 of the donors excluded sequences that lacked an unambiguous match to a single V gene segment. An earlier analysis of a few hundred of the donors called V segments functional above 56.7% productive rearrangements and segregating when the between-donor standard deviation exceeded 5%. A statistical classification framework was developed to diagnose cytomegalovirus status using the catalog of TCR beta chain sequences. In a later analysis, V and J genes were assigned by comparing TCR nucleotide sequences against IMGT/GENE-DB human TR gene sequences. In a later analysis, CDR3 sequences and most-parsimonious VDJ recombination scenarios were assigned using the TCRdist pipeline. In a later analysis, each TCR beta chain was defined by its CDR3 amino acid sequence together with its V-gene family, and reads lacking a unique V-gene family were excluded. As a way to deal with suspected cross-contamination and a sequencing artifact, a later analysis dropped approximately 590 nucleotide sequences that were highly shared and had low generation probability. In a later analysis, a clonal expansion index was calculated for each public chain from normalized within-repertoire ranks of inferred template counts. In a later analysis, generation probabilities were computed using a VDJ recombination model fitted to out-of-frame rearrangements, and the results were checked against IGoR. A later analysis scored TCR-TCR, TCR-HLA and TCR-CMV co-occurrence with hypergeometric tests, applying a repertoire-size bias correction to TCR pairs. In a later analysis, false discovery rates were estimated by permuting HLA or CMV assignments 20 times. In a later analysis, co-occurring TCRs were grouped using DBSCAN, and TCRdist sequence similarity was added for clustering within HLA-allele-positive subsets. Repertoires with fewer than 30,000 or more than 120,000 public chains, plus five repertoires with anomalous nucleotide sharing, were excluded from co-occurrence clustering. TCRdb re-hosts the immuneACCESS table, in-frame sequences only. Its copies lack some clones; in the studies checked, an unresolved V gene accounts for under half of them, and the cause for the rest is not known. The V and J calls and clone size were taken over from that table, and D and trimming were inferred from the DNA. Counted in this sample were around 100,000 clones; about four fifths of them appeared once. Under 4.5% of the sample is held by the ten biggest clonotypes.

The cohort comprised fewer than 750 healthy bone marrow donors. At the time of sampling, all cohort members were nominally healthy, though unrecorded immune exposures were likely present. The donor was CMV seropositive and was included in the group of 250 to 300 seropositive cohort members. Every donor gave a peripheral blood sample, and the peripheral blood mononuclear cells from that sample were used for TCR beta sequencing. The Qiagen DNeasy Blood Extraction Kit was used to extract genomic DNA from the blood cell samples. What the work shows at the level of the full study, not this receptor alone: The earlier analysis of around 600 of the donors excluded approximately 17 rarely observed V segments, including chromosome 9 orphons, because counts were too low. A further reported finding was that TCR beta sequences accurately predicted the HLA-A and HLA-B alleles for most subjects in the first cohort. At a false discovery rate of 0.05, a later analysis linked around 15,000 TCR beta sequences to specific HLA alleles. Because HLA typing was missing for some donors at each locus, association tests included only the typed subset. The classifier was reported to diagnose cytomegalovirus status with high specificity and sensitivity in both the original cohort and the validation cohort. For the cohort, immune exposure information was limited to CMV serostatus. Linkage disequilibrium might explain the correlated functional status among segregating V segments, but an unknown experimental factor could not be ruled out. Roughly uniform sequencing depth across donors was assumed in presence/absence analyses, although this assumption may not hold. A later analysis found that TCR association rates varied across HLA loci, with DRB1 alleles showing the most associated TCRs and HLA-C alleles the fewest. In a later genetic analysis, fewer N-insertions in productive TCRs were reported among donors in an Asian-associated ancestry cluster than the roughly 640-donor mean. The authors suggested that the approach could potentially be extended to other disease states and immunological phenotypes. A total of about 180 TCR beta chains were listed by the study as associated with cytomegalovirus. A cluster of highly shared sequence variants was judged likely to represent a technical artifact of the sequencing pipeline. An association between a missense DCLRE1C variant and V-gene and J-gene trimming of TCR beta chains was found in a later genetic analysis and replicated in an independent cohort. An earlier analysis of some 560 of the donors showed that most TCR beta V segments appeared in productive rearrangements either about 90% or about 30% of the time, which broadly matched IMGT annotations. Three of the identified cytomegalovirus-associated TCR beta chains were confirmed in vitro to be specific for cytomegalovirus antigens. In this cohort, only TCR beta chains were sequenced, and detectable features were limited by the absence of alpha or paired-chain data. A later analysis reported that several top co-occurrence clusters appeared linked to parvovirus B19, influenza, CMV and Epstein-Barr virus. Most TCR sequences were observed very rarely across donors, whereas some public TCRs were present in many individuals. A later analysis found that HLA-associated TCR beta chains were more clonally expanded and had lower generation probabilities than equally common non-associated chains. The 87-base-pair reads could not distinguish some IMGT-functional V segments, including TRBV6-2 and TRBV6-3, so those segments were excluded. When HLA alleles, especially DR and DQ, strongly co-occurred, TCR associations were difficult to assign to individual alleles. Most CMV-associated TCR beta chains appeared to be HLA-restricted in a later analysis, and the HLA associations seemed to be driven largely by CMV exposure.

The chain is made from TRBV5-6 and TRBJ2-1; no confident D gene assignment can be made. Material: PBMCs. This TCR derives from a female donor in good health and CMV-seropositive. The CDR3 region has the sequence CASSQYNEQFF. The DNA is as follows: TGTGCCAGCAGCCAGTACAATGAGCAGTTCTTC.